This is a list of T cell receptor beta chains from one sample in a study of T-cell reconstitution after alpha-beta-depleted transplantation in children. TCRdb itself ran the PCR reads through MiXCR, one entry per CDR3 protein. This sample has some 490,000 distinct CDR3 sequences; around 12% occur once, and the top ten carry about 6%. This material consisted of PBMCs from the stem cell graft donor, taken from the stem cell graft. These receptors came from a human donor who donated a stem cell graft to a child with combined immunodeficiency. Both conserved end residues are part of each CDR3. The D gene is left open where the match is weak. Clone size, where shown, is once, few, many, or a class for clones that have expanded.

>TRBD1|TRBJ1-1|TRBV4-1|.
CASSHGQGADTEAFF
TGCGCCAGCAGCCATGGACAGGGGGCGGACACTGAAGCTTTCTTT
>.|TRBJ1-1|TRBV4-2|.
CASSRSMSMNTEAFF
TGTGCCAGCAGCCGATCCATGTCAATGAACACTGAAGCTTTCTTT
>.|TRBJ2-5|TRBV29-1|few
CSVEEGTQYF
TGCAGCGTTGAAGAAGGGACCCAGTACTTC
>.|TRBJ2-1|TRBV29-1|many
CSVTLANYNEQFF
TGCAGCGTCACCTTAGCGAACTACAATGAGCAGTTCTTC
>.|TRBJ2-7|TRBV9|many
CASSVGGQGTLYEQYF
TGTGCCAGCAGCGTAGGGGGGCAGGGGACCCTCTACGAGCAGTACTTC
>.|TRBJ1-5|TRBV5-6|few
CASSSGTAGRQPQHF
TGTGCCAGCAGCTCGGGGACGGCAGGACGTCAGCCCCAGCATTTT
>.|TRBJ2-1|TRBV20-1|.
CSAPEPGLPYNEQFF
TGCAGTGCTCCCGAACCCGGACTGCCTTACAATGAGCAGTTCTTC
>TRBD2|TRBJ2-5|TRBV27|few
CASKTFTSVEETQYF
TGTGCCAGCAAAACTTTCACTAGCGTAGAAGAGACCCAGTACTTC
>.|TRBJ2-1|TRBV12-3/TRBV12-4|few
CASSLAQGVRVFF
TGTGCCAGCAGTTTAGCGCAAGGGGTCAGGGTGTTCTTC
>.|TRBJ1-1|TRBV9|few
CASSVERQGEAFF
TGTGCCAGCAGCGTAGAACGTCAAGGGGAAGCTTTCTTT
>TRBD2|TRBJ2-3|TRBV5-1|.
CASKLGTSDSTDTQYF
TGCGCCAGCAAACTAGGGACTAGCGACAGCACAGATACGCAGTATTTT
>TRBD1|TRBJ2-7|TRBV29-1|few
CSVDAGQGGYEQYF
TGCAGCGTTGATGCGGGACAGGGTGGGTACGAGCAGTACTTC
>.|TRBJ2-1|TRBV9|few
CASSVGVRSYNEQFF
TGTGCCAGCAGCGTCGGGGTTCGCTCCTACAATGAGCAGTTCTTC
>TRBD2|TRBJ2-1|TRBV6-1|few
CASSLGLAGADEQFF
TGTGCCAGCAGTCTCGGACTAGCGGGAGCAGATGAGCAGTTCTTC
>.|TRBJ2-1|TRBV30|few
CAWSVIQGGGVYNEQFF
TGTGCCTGGAGTGTTATACAGGGTGGAGGGGTTTACAATGAGCAGTTCTTC
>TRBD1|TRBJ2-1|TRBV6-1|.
CASSTSAGTGYNEQFF
TGTGCCAGCAGTACCTCAGCCGGGACAGGTTACAATGAGCAGTTCTTC
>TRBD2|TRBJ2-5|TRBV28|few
CASSSLGGAWGTQYF
TGTGCCAGCAGCTCCCTCGGGGGGGCGTGGGGGACCCAGTACTTC
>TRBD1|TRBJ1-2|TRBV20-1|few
CSAIWTGEGYGYTF
TGCAGTGCTATATGGACAGGGGAGGGCTATGGCTACACCTTC
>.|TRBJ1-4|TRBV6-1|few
CASSAGRGDEKLFF
TGTGCCAGCAGTGCGGGACGAGGCGATGAAAAACTGTTTTTT
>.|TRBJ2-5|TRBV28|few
CASSQARIQETQYF
TGTGCCAGCAGTCAAGCCCGAATTCAAGAGACCCAGTACTTC
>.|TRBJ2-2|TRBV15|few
CATSREGATGELFF
TGTGCCACCAGCAGAGAGGGGGCCACCGGGGAGCTGTTTTTT
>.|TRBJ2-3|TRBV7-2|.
CASRSPPRDTQYF
TGTGCCAGCAGGTCCCCCCCCCGAGATACGCAGTATTTT
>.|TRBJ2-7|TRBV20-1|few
CSARAGRLDDEGQYF
TGCAGTGCTAGAGCGGGACGGCTTGATGATGAGGGGCAGTACTTC
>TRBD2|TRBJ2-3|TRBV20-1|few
CSARSTSGGPDTQYF
TGCAGTGCTAGATCGACTAGCGGGGGACCAGATACGCAGTATTTT
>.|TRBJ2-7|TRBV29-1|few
CSVDVGWGQYF
TGCAGCGTTGATGTAGGATGGGGGCAGTACTTC
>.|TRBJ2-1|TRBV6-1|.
CASSSRPPYDNEQFF
TGTGCCAGCAGCTCCCGCCCCCCTTATGACAATGAGCAGTTCTTC
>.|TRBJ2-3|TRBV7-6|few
CASSMLGSTDTQYF
TGTGCCAGCAGCATGCTAGGGAGCACAGATACGCAGTATTTT
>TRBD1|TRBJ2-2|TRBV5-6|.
CASSLRDRGQTGELFF
TGTGCCAGCAGCCTCCGGGACAGGGGGCAGACCGGGGAGCTGTTTTTT
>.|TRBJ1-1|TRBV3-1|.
CASSPGDQFEAFF
TGTGCCAGCAGCCCCGGGGACCAATTCGAAGCTTTCTTT
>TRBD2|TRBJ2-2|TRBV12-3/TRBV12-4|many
CASSPGLAAETGELFF
TGTGCCAGCAGCCCGGGACTAGCAGCCGAAACCGGGGAGCTGTTTTTT
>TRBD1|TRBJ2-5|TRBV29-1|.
CSGRTGPQETQYF
TGCAGCGGTAGGACAGGGCCCCAAGAGACCCAGTACTTC
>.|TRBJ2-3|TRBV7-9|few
CASSHPFEDTQYF
TGTGCCAGCAGCCACCCCTTTGAGGATACGCAGTATTTT
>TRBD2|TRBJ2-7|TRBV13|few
CASSLRTSGAFSYEQYF
TGTGCCAGCAGCTTACGGACTAGCGGAGCCTTCTCCTACGAGCAGTACTTC
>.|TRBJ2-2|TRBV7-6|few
CASSLAAGANTGELFF
TGTGCCAGCAGCTTAGCGGCCGGGGCGAACACCGGGGAGCTGTTTTTT
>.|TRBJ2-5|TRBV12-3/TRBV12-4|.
CASSLWRGETQYF
TGTGCCAGCAGTCTCTGGCGGGGAGAGACCCAGTACTTC
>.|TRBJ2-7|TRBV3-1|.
CASSQGLPVHEQYF
TGTGCCAGCAGCCAAGGACTACCGGTCCACGAGCAGTACTTC
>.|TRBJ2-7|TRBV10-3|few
CAISGGPREFYEQYF
TGTGCCATCAGTGGCGGCCCACGGGAGTTCTACGAGCAGTACTTC
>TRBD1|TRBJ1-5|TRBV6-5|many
CASSTGQRPNQPQHF
TGTGCCAGTTCGACAGGGCAGAGACCCAATCAGCCCCAGCATTTT
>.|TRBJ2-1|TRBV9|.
CASSVGAGPYNEQFF
TGTGCCAGCAGCGTAGGGGCGGGGCCCTACAATGAGCAGTTCTTC
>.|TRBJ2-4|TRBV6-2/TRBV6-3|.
CASSYYGSSADIQYF
TGTGCCAGCAGTTACTATGGGTCTTCAGCGGACATTCAGTACTTC
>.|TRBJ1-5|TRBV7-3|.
CASSLWWGDQPQHF
TGTGCCAGCAGCCTATGGTGGGGGGATCAGCCCCAGCATTTT
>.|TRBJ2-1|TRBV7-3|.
CASSLIGGVNNEQFF
TGTGCCAGCAGCTTAATTGGGGGAGTCAACAATGAGCAGTTCTTC
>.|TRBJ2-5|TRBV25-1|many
CASSEPLGYQETQYF
TGTGCCAGCAGTGAACCTCTTGGGTACCAAGAGACCCAGTACTTC
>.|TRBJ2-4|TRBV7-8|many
CASSLSGATKNIQYF
TGTGCCAGCAGCTTATCGGGGGCGACCAAAAACATTCAGTACTTC
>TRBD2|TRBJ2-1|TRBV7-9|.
CASSQLTSGKGFNEQFF
TGTGCCAGCAGCCAACTCACTAGCGGGAAGGGGTTTAATGAGCAGTTCTTC
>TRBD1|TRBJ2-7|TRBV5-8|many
CASSFGVDRASYEQYF
TGTGCCAGCAGCTTTGGAGTGGACAGGGCCTCCTACGAGCAGTACTTC
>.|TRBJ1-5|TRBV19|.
CASSEVRHSNQPQHF
TGTGCCAGTAGTGAGGTTCGGCATAGCAATCAGCCCCAGCATTTT
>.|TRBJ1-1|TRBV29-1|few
CSVEGRVKVKAFF
TGCAGCGTTGAGGGCAGGGTTAAGGTTAAAGCTTTCTTT
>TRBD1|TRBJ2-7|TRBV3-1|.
CASSQVNTGENYEQYF
TGTGCCAGCAGCCAAGTCAACACAGGGGAAAACTACGAGCAGTACTTC
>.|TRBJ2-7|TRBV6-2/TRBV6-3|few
CASSLDGIYEQYF
TGTGCCAGCAGTTTGGACGGTATCTACGAGCAGTACTTC
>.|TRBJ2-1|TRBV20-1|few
CSTGWVENEQFF
TGCAGCACAGGGTGGGTAGAGAACGAGCAGTTCTTC
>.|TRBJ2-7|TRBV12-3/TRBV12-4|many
CASSSPGQLGEQYF
TGTGCCAGCAGTTCCCCGGGACAATTAGGCGAGCAGTACTTC
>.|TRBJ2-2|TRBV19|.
CASTDAGGRETGELFF
TGTGCCAGTACCGATGCAGGGGGGCGCGAGACCGGGGAGCTGTTTTTT
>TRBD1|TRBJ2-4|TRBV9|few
CASSAGTGGGYIQYF
TGTGCCAGCAGCGCTGGGACAGGGGGGGGGTACATTCAGTACTTC
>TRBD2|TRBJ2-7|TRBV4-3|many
CASSQGGSRAYEQYF
TGCGCCAGCAGCCAGGGCGGGAGTAGGGCCTACGAGCAGTACTTC
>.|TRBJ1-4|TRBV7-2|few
CASSPLAGNEKLFF
TGTGCCAGCAGCCCTCTGGCGGGAAATGAAAAACTGTTTTTT
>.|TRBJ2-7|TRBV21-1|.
CASSYAGPPGQYF
TGTGCCAGCAGCTATGCGGGACCACCGGGGCAGTACTTC
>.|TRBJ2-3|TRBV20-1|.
CSARVGSISNTQYF
TGCAGTGCTAGAGTTGGTAGCATTTCAAATACGCAGTATTTT
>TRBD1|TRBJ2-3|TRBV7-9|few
CASSFGQAPTDTQYF
TGTGCCAGCAGCTTTGGACAGGCGCCCACAGATACGCAGTATTTT